This note documents a single T cell receptor beta chain sequence. Its antigen remains unknown. The time point: newly diagnosed GD, antithyroid drugs for less than 3 months. PBMC-extracted RNA yielded the TCR library. CDR3 regions were amplified by Arm-PCR using iRepertoire HTBI primers to build TCR beta libraries. Study processing details: The samples included around 65 TRBV and some 15 TRBJ segments. TCRdb re-derived calls from the multiplex PCR reads in MiXCR, one entry per CDR3 protein. These V and J calls rely on TCRdb rather than the paper's analysis. Of 450,000 to 700,000 distinct CDR3 sequences listed, approximately 13% were seen once; the top ten hold about 10%. This entry comes from a study of regulatory T cells in long-lasting Graves disease. Notes on the study in general: Segments TRBV28, TRBJ1-2 and TRBJ2-5 showed preferential usage in persistent disease. Among persistent patients, a larger number of public clonotypes were shared (around 2,700) than among newly diagnosed patients (around 980).

The CDR3 sequence is 15 residues long. V shed 8 bases and J 8 bases; nucleotides not matched to a gene: 9. Germline CDR1 MRHNA, CDR2 SNTAGT. This sample was also put to use in a study of T cells in Graves' hyperthyroidism and ophthalmopathy. As that report states: TCR CDR3 underwent first-round RT-PCR with the HTBI primer set.

The V call is TRBV6-4, the J call TRBJ2-1, with 13 bases aligning to TRBD2. The source of this sequence is a man under 40 with Graves disease. Here the sequenced sample was peripheral blood mononuclear cells (PBMCs), taken at new diagnosis, from a patient treated with antithyroid drugs. The CDR3 DNA reads TGTGCCAGCGGGGCCGGGACTAGCGGGAAAGATGAGCAGTTCTTC. Protein sequence: CASGAGTSGKDEQFF.